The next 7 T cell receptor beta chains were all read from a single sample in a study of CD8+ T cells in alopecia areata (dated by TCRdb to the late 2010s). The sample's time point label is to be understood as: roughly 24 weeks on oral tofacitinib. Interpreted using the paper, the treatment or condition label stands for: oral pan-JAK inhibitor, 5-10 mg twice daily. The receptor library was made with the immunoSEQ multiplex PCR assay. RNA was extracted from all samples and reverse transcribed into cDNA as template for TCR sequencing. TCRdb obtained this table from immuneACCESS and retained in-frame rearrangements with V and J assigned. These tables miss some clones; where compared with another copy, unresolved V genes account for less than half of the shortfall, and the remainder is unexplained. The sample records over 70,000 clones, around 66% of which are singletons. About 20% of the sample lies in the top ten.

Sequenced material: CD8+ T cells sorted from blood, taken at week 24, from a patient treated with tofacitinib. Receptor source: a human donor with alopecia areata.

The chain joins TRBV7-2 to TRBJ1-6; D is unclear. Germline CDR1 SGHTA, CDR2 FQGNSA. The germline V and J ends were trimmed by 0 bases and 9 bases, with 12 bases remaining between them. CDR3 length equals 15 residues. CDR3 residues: CASSLALGLGSPLHF. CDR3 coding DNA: TGTGCCAGCAGCTTAGCGCTTGGGTTAGGTTCACCCCTCCACTTT. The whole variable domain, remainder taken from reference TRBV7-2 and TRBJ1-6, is GAGVSQSPSNKVTEKGKDVELRCDPISGHTALYWYRQSLGQGLEFLIYFQGNSAPDKSGLPSDRFSAERTGGSVSTLTIQRTQQEDSAVYLCASSLALGLGSPLHFGNGTRLTVT.

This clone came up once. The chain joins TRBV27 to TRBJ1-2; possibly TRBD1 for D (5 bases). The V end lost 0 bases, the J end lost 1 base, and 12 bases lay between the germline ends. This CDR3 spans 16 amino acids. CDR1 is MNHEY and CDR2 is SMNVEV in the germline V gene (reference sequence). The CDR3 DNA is TGTGCCAGCAGTTTATCGAGCGGGGGATATAACTATGGCTACACCTTC. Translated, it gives CASSLSSGGYNYGYTF.

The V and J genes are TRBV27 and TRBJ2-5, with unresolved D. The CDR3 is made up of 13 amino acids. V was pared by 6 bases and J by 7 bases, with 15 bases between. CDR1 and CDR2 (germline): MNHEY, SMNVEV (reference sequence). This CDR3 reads CASSPPDGGTQYF. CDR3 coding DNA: TGTGCCAGCAGCCCCCCGGACGGCGGGACCCAGTACTTC.

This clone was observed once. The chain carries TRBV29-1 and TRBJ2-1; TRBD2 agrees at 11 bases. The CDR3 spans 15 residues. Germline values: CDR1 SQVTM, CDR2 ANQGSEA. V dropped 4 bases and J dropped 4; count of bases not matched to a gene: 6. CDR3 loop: CSVVQTSGEYNEQFF. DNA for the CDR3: TGCAGCGTTGTGCAGACTAGCGGGGAATACAATGAGCAGTTCTTC.

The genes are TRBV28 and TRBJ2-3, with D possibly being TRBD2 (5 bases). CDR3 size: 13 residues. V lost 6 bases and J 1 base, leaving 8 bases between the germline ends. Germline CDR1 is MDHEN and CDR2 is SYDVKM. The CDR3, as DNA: TGTGCCAGCAGCCCCGGGGGCACAGATACGCAGTATTTT. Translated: CASSPGGTDTQYF.

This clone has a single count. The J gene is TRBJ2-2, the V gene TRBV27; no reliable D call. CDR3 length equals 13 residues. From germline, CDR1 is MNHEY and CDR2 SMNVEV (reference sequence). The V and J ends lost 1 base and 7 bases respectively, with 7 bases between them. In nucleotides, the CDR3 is TGTGCCAGCAGTTTATTGCCCCTCGGGGAGCTGTTTTTT. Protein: CASSLLPLGELFF.

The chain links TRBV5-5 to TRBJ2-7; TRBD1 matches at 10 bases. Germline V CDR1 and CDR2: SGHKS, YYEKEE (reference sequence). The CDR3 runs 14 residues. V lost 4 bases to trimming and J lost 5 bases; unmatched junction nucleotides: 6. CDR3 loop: CASSPGTGAHEQYF. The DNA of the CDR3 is TGTGCCAGCAGCCCCGGGACAGGGGCCCACGAGCAGTACTTC.